What follows describes a single T cell receptor beta chain. The target antigen is unknown. This specimen comes from a study of response to subunit inactivated influenza vaccine. CDR3 length: 14 residues. Germline V gene data show CDR1 as SNHLY and CDR2 as FYNNEI. V was cut by 8 bases and J by 5 bases, with 15 bases left in between. A single record per CDR3 protein comes from TCRdb applying MiXCR to the RT-PCR reads. This sample has fewer than 550,000 distinct CDR3 sequences; 25% occur once, and the top ten carry approximately 2%. The study's findings and limits: Seasonal influenza vaccination, on each occasion, was suggested by the authors to recruit few new T cells.

The specimen comprised CD4+ T cells sorted from PBMCs, sampled less than 6 days after vaccination. This chain links TRBV2 with TRBJ2-2; D ambiguous. The sequence derives from a man aged 50 to 59 who received an inactivated influenza vaccine. CDR3: CASFLGATTGELFF. CDR3 sequence (DNA): TGTGCCAGCTTCCTAGGAGCGACAACCGGGGAGCTGTTTTTT.